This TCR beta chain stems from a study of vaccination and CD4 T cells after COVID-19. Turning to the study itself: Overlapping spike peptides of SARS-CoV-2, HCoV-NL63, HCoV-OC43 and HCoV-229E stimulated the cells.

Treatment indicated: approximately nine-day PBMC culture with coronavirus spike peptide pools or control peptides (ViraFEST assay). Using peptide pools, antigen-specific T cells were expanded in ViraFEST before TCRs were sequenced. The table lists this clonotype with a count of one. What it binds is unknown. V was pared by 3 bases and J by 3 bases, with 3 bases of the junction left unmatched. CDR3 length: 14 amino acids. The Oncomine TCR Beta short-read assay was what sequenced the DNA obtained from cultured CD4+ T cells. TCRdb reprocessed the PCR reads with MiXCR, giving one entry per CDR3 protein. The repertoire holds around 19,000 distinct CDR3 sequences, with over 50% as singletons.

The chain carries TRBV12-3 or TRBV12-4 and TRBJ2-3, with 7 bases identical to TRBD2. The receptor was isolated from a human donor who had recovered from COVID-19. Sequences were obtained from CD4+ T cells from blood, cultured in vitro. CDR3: CASSFPGGTDTQYF. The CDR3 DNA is TGTGCCAGCAGTTTCCCCGGGGGGACAGATACGCAGTATTTT.